This T cell receptor (beta chain) stems from a study of radiotherapy plus CTLA-4 blockade in lung cancer. Study details: Objective responses were documented in over 15% of patients, with disease control in 25% to 35%.

Clones were read by immunoSEQ multiplex PCR, and TCRdb kept only the in-frame ones, dropping some. The sample includes 65,000 to 90,000 clones, 85% to 90% seen only once; the top ten take around 0.85%. Findings of the study overall: Reports identified early blood T cell clone dynamics, with interferon-beta, as the best response predictor. Clones derived from tumor TCRs expanded in blood after radiotherapy plus ipilimumab.

Focal radiation plus CTLA-4 blockade with ipilimumab was given to patients with chemo-refractory metastatic non-small-cell lung cancer. On this clone: The antigen is unknown.

The CDR3 covers 16 residues. Trimming removed 2 bases at V and 5 bases at J, with 16 bases between. Germline-derived CDR1 and CDR2 are MNHEY and SMNVEV (reference sequence). This TCR was recovered from a human donor with non-small cell lung cancer who had stable disease on radiotherapy plus ipilimumab. Here the sequenced sample was peripheral blood, taken from a patient treated with radiotherapy plus ipilimumab. V is TRBV27 and J is TRBJ2-1, with D perhaps TRBD1 or TRBD2 (5 bases each). CDR3 residues: CASSLSPGTPNNEQFF. CDR3 bases: TGTGCCAGCAGTTTAAGCCCAGGGACCCCAAACAATGAGCAGTTCTTC.